This T cell receptor (beta chain) was captured by sequencing in a study of CD8 T cells in Susac syndrome. Study-wide findings and caveats: Individuals included in the TCR sequencing and HLA analysis were acknowledged by the study to be relatively few in number.

The V end lost 3 bases, the J end lost 2 bases, and 7 bases lay between the germline ends. The CDR3 spans 13 residues. Germline assignment: CDR1 SGHRS and CDR2 YFSETQ. Random hexamers served to reverse transcribe roughly 0.45 to 1 ug RNA. The CDR3 of TCR beta was amplified by immunoSEQ multiplex PCR across 54 Vbeta and 13 Jbeta. TCRdb itself ran the immunoSEQ multiplex PCR reads through MiXCR, one entry per CDR3 protein. The sample has 250,000 to 350,000 distinct CDR3 sequences, 92% seen once. About this clonotype itself: Its antigen remains unidentified.

Sequencing of TCR beta, carried out with a high-throughput approach, was applied to CD8+ and CD4+ T cells from the blood. TEMRA cells were FACS-enriched, with CD8+ and CD4+ T cells isolated negatively. V is TRBV5-1 and J is TRBJ2-3; possibly TRBD1 for D (6 bases). Sample: CD4+ T cells from PBMCs. This TCR was sampled from a human donor with multiple sclerosis. The CDR3 region has the DNA TGCGCCAGCAGCTGGGGACACACAGATACGCAGTATTTT. Its translation is CASSWGHTDTQYF.